A selection of T cell receptor beta chains follows, all from one sample in a study of patients and donors after allogeneic stem cell transplantation. TCRdb reprocessed the RT-PCR reads via MiXCR and lists one record per CDR3 protein. The sample yields 190,000 or so distinct CDR3 sequences, more than 35% seen once. Sequencing used blood, either unsorted or a sorted T cell fraction (not recorded which). Every receptor here comes from a human donor who was either an allogeneic HSCT recipient or a stem cell or donor lymphocyte infusion donor (not recorded which). It is not recorded whose cells these are; they may come from a transplant donor. CDR3s include the opening cysteine and the closing phenylalanine or tryptophan. A D gene is named only where the DNA matches it firmly. Rows may omit the clone size; those that give it use once, few, many or a size class.

J gene | V gene | D gene | clone size | CDR3 length | CDR3 DNA | CDR3 protein
TRBJ2-1 | TRBV5-1 | TRBD2 | - | 13 | TGCGCCAGCAGCTTAAGCGGGAGGGATGAGCAGTTCTTC | CASSLSGRDEQFF
TRBJ1-4 | TRBV7-2 | - | - | 15 | TGTGCCAGCAGCTTAGTACTGGGGGGGAGTGAAAAACTGTTTTTT | CASSLVLGGSEKLFF
TRBJ2-1 | TRBV5-1 | TRBD1 | - | 16 | TGCGCCAGCAGCTTGCAACGGGACAGGGTTAAGAATGAGCAGTTCTTC | CASSLQRDRVKNEQFF
TRBJ1-1 | TRBV5-1 | - | - | 16 | TGCGCCAGCAGCCCGGAGGGGCAGGGCGAGAACACTGAAGCTTTCTTT | CASSPEGQGENTEAFF
TRBJ2-1 | TRBV2 | - | once | 15 | TGTGCCAGCAGTGGACGGGGGGACAGTTACAATGAGCAGTTCTTC | CASSGRGDSYNEQFF
TRBJ2-5 | TRBV5-1 | - | - | 14 | TGCGCCAGCAGCTTGGCTGGACTGGGAGAGACCCAGTACTTC | CASSLAGLGETQYF
TRBJ1-1 | TRBV10-3 | - | many | 17 | TGTGCCATCAGTCCACCCGGGTTGGGGGCTGGGAGAACTGAAGCTTTCTTT | CAISPPGLGAGRTEAFF
TRBJ1-1 | TRBV5-1 | TRBD1 | - | 14 | TGCGCCAGCAGACCCCTTACAGGGGACACTGAAGCTTTCTTT | CASRPLTGDTEAFF
TRBJ2-1 | TRBV20-1 | - | - | 11 | TGCAGTGCTAGAGTGAGGAATGAGCAGTTCTTC | CSARVRNEQFF
TRBJ1-2 | TRBV2 | - | - | 14 | TGTGCCGACAGTCGGGAGCCGGGGTTGCATGGCTACACCTTC | CADSREPGLHGYTF
TRBJ1-5 | TRBV7-9 | - | few | 14 | TGTGCCAGCAGCTTAGAGGAGGGCAATCAGCCCCAGCATTTT | CASSLEEGNQPQHF
TRBJ1-2 | TRBV27 | - | - | 12 | TGTGCCAGCAGTTTGAGGGGAGGAGCGAACACCTTC | CASSLRGGANTF
TRBJ1-1 | TRBV28 | - | few | 13 | TGTGCCAGCAGCTCCAACAGGGAGACTGAAGCTTTCTTT | CASSSNRETEAFF
TRBJ1-1 | TRBV6-5 | - | - | 15 | TGTGCCAGCAGTTCCCCAAGGGGGGTAGAAACTGAAGCTTTCTTT | CASSSPRGVETEAFF
TRBJ1-6 | TRBV5-6 | - | few | 17 | TGTGCCAGCAGCTTGGATACAGCCCCGACGGCTAATTCACCCCTCCACTTT | CASSLDTAPTANSPLHF
TRBJ2-7 | TRBV18 | - | - | 13 | TGTGCCAGCTCAGCAGCAGGATCCTACGAGCAGTACTTC | CASSAAGSYEQYF
TRBJ1-6 | TRBV9 | - | few | 16 | TGTGCCAGCAGCCCAGAGCGTCTCACCGAAACCGCACCCCTCCACTTT | CASSPERLTETAPLHF
TRBJ1-2 | TRBV12-3/TRBV12-4 | - | few | 14 | TGTGCCAGCACCAACTCATTACACGATTATGGCTACACCTTC | CASTNSLHDYGYTF
TRBJ2-1 | TRBV20-1 | - | - | 12 | TGCAGTGCTTGCACAGCTTACAATGAGCAGTTCTTC | CSACTAYNEQFF
TRBJ2-1 | TRBV6-5 | TRBD2 | once | 16 | TGTGCCAGCAGCTATACTAGCGGGAGAGTGTGGGATGAGCAGTTCTTC | CASSYTSGRVWDEQFF
TRBJ2-1 | TRBV7-2 | TRBD2 | - | 15 | TGTGCCAGCAGCTTAGCGAGCGGGAGGGTAAATGAGCAGTTCTTC | CASSLASGRVNEQFF
TRBJ1-5 | TRBV12-3/TRBV12-4 | - | many | 16 | TGTGCCAGCAGTTTGGGAGGCCAGGGTACCAATCAGCCCCAGCATTTT | CASSLGGQGTNQPQHF
TRBJ1-2 | TRBV12-3/TRBV12-4 | - | - | 15 | TGTGCCAGCAGTATGGACCAGGGGCTCCGGAAGGGCTACACCTTC | CASSMDQGLRKGYTF
TRBJ1-5 | TRBV30 | - | - | 13 | TGTGCCTGGAGTGTAGGGTCCAGGGAGACCCAGCATTTT | CAWSVGSRETQHF
TRBJ2-7 | TRBV29-1 | - | once | 12 | TGCAGCGTGGAGTGGGGAGACTACGAGCAGTACTTC | CSVEWGDYEQYF
TRBJ1-4 | TRBV12-3/TRBV12-4 | - | few | 13 | TGTGCCAGCAGTTTCGGGGGGCATGAAAAACTGTTTTTT | CASSFGGHEKLFF
TRBJ1-4 | TRBV12-3/TRBV12-4 | - | few | 17 | TGTGCCAGCAGTTCCTCCGGGGCGGGACTTCGGTATGAAAAACTGTTTTTT | CASSSSGAGLRYEKLFF
TRBJ2-1 | TRBV9 | TRBD2 | once | 16 | TGTGCCAGCAGCGTAGGCCCCGGCGGGAGGATAGGTGAGCAGTTCTTC | CASSVGPGGRIGEQFF
TRBJ2-5 | TRBV7-6 | - | - | 13 | TGTGCCAGCAGCTTAGCGTTGGGGGGGACCCAGTACTTC | CASSLALGGTQYF
TRBJ1-4 | TRBV12-3/TRBV12-4 | - | - | 14 | TGTGCCAGCAGTTCAGGGGACGGTAATGAAAAACTGTTTTTT | CASSSGDGNEKLFF
TRBJ2-1 | TRBV7-9 | - | few | 16 | TGTGCCAGCAGCTTAATTGCGGACTGGCGCTACAATGAGCAGTTCTTC | CASSLIADWRYNEQFF
TRBJ2-2 | TRBV12-3/TRBV12-4 | TRBD2 | - | 16 | TGTGCCAGCAGTCACCGACTAGCGGGAGTGGTCGGGGAGCTGTTTTTT | CASSHRLAGVVGELFF
TRBJ2-1 | TRBV5-1 | - | - | 15 | TGCGCCAGCAGCCATAATGAGGGCTACGGCCATGAGCAGTTCTTC | CASSHNEGYGHEQFF